These 17 T cell receptor beta chains were all obtained from the same sample, sequenced in a study of cytomegalovirus exposure and HLA in healthy donors (dated by TCRdb to about 2017). Library preparation used the immunoSEQ multiplex PCR assay. The multiplex PCR relied on a mix of 60 forward primers for TCR Vbeta segments and 13 reverse primers for TCR Jbeta segments. TCRdb limited this immuneACCESS table to in-frame rearrangements with V and J called. A share of clones is missing; checked studies link under half to unresolved V genes, and the rest is unexplained. A total of roughly 180,000 clones appear in this sample, 84% of them only once. The ten biggest clones cover approximately 0.26% of the sample. The specimen was PBMCs. These receptors all come from a boy aged 5-17 years in good health and CMV-seronegative.

This chain links TRBV20-1 with TRBJ2-7, with D perhaps matching TRBD1 (6 bases). Trimming stripped 7 bases from V and 4 bases from J, with 11 bases between. Germline CDR1 reads DFQATT; CDR2 reads SNEGSKA (reference sequence). The CDR3 loop spans 11 amino acids. CDR3 coding DNA: TGCAGTGTGAACCAGGGGTACGAGCAGTACTTC. It codes for CSVNQGYEQYF.

The chain links TRBV9 to TRBJ2-3; 14 nucleotides agree with TRBD2. This CDR3 region has 17 residues. J was trimmed by 3 bases and V by 4 bases; bases with no gene match: 7. CDR1 and CDR2 from the germline V gene are SGDLS and YYNGEE. CDR3 in DNA: TGTGCCAGCAGCTTGGGGACTAGCGGGGGTTTTACAGATACGCAGTATTTT. This codes for CASSLGTSGGFTDTQYF.

The V call is TRBV19, the J call TRBJ1-1; D is undetermined. The CDR3 sequence is 13 residues long. Per germline, CDR1 LNHDA and CDR2 SQIVND (reference sequence). Trimming took 5 bases from V and 1 from J, leaving 8 bases between them. The CDR3 sequence is CASSPESNTEAFF. The CDR3 DNA is TGTGCCAGTAGTCCGGAGTCGAACACTGAAGCTTTCTTT.

The rearrangement links TRBV13 to TRBJ1-6; possibly TRBD1 for D (6 bases). V was pared by 3 bases and J by 10 bases, with 13 bases between. This CDR3 is built from 14 residues. Germline CDR1 is PRHDT and CDR2 is FYEKMQ (reference sequence). CDR3 sequence: CASSFGGVNSPLHF. DNA for the CDR3: TGTGCCAGCAGCTTTGGGGGCGTGAACTCACCCCTCCACTTT.

Only one count was recorded for this clone. The V call is TRBV9, the J call TRBJ2-2, with 10 bases identical to TRBD2. The CDR3 extends over 16 amino acids. With V trimmed by 4 bases and J by 2 bases, 5 bases remained unmatched. Germline CDR1 reads SGDLS; CDR2 reads YYNGEE. The CDR3 spells CASSFGLAVNTGELFF. The CDR3 DNA reads TGTGCCAGCAGCTTCGGACTAGCGGTCAACACCGGGGAGCTGTTTTTT.

The V call is TRBV4-2, the J call TRBJ2-7; 7 nucleotides align to TRBD2. The CDR3 covers 16 residues. Germline V gene sequence: CDR1 LGHNA, CDR2 YNFKEQ. With V trimmed by 4 bases and J by 5 bases, 14 bases remained unmatched. The CDR3 reads CASSPRGVSAPDEQYF. In DNA form, the CDR3 reads TGTGCCAGCAGCCCCCGGGGGGTCTCTGCCCCGGACGAGCAGTACTTC.

The chain's CDR3 is CASSAGQSYNEQFF. The DNA for the CDR3 is TGTGCCAGCAGCGCGGGACAGTCCTACAATGAGCAGTTCTTC. This chain connects TRBV11-3 to TRBJ2-1; D may be TRBD1 (7 bases). V lost 5 bases and J 1 base, leaving 9 bases between the germline ends. Germline V gene sequence: CDR1 SGHNT, CDR2 YENEEA. The CDR3 has 14 amino acids.

The CDR3 DNA reads as TGTGCCAGCAGCGCACTACAGGGACATGAGCAGTTCTTC. Protein: CASSALQGHEQFF. V gene TRBV6-5 combines with J gene TRBJ2-1, with TRBD1 as a possible D gene (6 bases). V shed 6 bases and J shed 8 bases, with 14 bases lying between them. The CDR3 is 13 residues long. Germline V gene sequence: CDR1 MNHEY, CDR2 SVGAGI.

V usage is TRBV19 and J usage is TRBJ1-5; TRBD1 matches at 7 bases. CDR3 size: 19 residues. Germline loops: CDR1 LNHDA, CDR2 SQIVND (reference sequence). V shed 5 bases and J 2 bases; nucleotides not matched to a gene: 18. CDR3 sequence reads: CASSFSTGTDPLGNQPQHF. The CDR3 bases are TGTGCCAGTAGTTTCTCCACCGGGACAGACCCTTTGGGCAATCAGCCCCAGCATTTT.

This CDR3 reads CAWSVLTSNTEAFF. The CDR3 DNA reads TGTGCCTGGAGTGTTCTCACTTCGAACACTGAAGCTTTCTTT. This sequence joins TRBV30 and TRBJ1-1; D call uncertain. V lost 0 bases to trimming and J lost 1 base, with 9 bases between them. The CDR3 spans 14 residues. CDR1 GTSNPN and CDR2 SVGIG come from the germline V gene (reference sequence).

V is TRBV28 and J is TRBJ2-7; 12 bases fit TRBD2. This CDR3 contains 15 residues. The V gene's germline CDR1 is MDHEN and CDR2 SYDVKM. V was pared by 2 bases and J by 3 bases, with 2 bases of the junction left unmatched. This CDR3 is CASSLPGLAGYEQYF. CDR3 sequence (DNA): TGTGCCAGCAGTTTACCGGGACTAGCGGGCTACGAGCAGTACTTC. Full variable domain (outside the CDR3, taken from reference TRBV28 and TRBJ2-7): DVKVTQSSRYLVKRTGEKVFLECVQDMDHENMFWYRQDPGLGLRLIYFSYDVKMKEKGDIPEGYSVSREKKERFSLILESASTNQTSMYLCASSLPGLAGYEQYFGPGTRLTVT.

This clone was seen a few times. The chain combines TRBV27 with TRBJ2-7; 7 nucleotides align to TRBD2. After removal of 3 bases from V and 4 bases from J, the junction contained 6 bases not matched to a gene. Germline CDR1 and CDR2: MNHEY and SMNVEV (reference sequence). This CDR3 region has 14 residues. CDR3 sequence reads: CASSLGLAAYEQYF. CDR3 bases: TGTGCCAGCAGTTTGGGTCTAGCGGCTTACGAGCAGTACTTC.

This clone was found once. The chain carries TRBV6-5 and TRBJ2-7; D not resolved. This CDR3 region has 12 residues. Trimming removed 6 bases from V and 3 bases from J, with 9 bases in between. Germline assignment: CDR1 MNHEY and CDR2 SVGAGI. The chain's CDR3 is CASRHVSYEQYF. CDR3 coding DNA: TGTGCCAGCAGACACGTAAGCTACGAGCAGTACTTC.

This chain connects TRBV13 to TRBJ1-1; possibly TRBD1 for D (6 bases). From germline, CDR1 is PRHDT and CDR2 FYEKMQ (reference sequence). V was cut by 3 bases and J by 4 bases, with 15 bases left in between. There are 15 residues in the CDR3. CDR3 sequence reads: CASSLGASLGTEAFF. CDR3 nucleotides: TGTGCCAGCAGCTTGGGGGCGAGTTTGGGCACTGAAGCTTTCTTT.

The J gene is TRBJ2-3, the V gene TRBV7-2; 7 bases match TRBD2. Germline CDR1 SGHTA, CDR2 FQGNSA. The CDR3 has 16 amino acids. Trimming took 1 base from V and 5 from J; bases not matched to a gene: 9. The CDR3 DNA is TGTGCCAGCAGCTTAGAAGCGGGGCGCGTGATAGATACGCAGTATTTT. Protein product: CASSLEAGRVIDTQYF.

The V gene is TRBV28, the J gene TRBJ2-1; 7 bases are a match to TRBD2. Trimming took 3 bases from V and 7 from J; bases not matched to a gene: 18. From germline, CDR1 is MDHEN and CDR2 SYDVKM. The CDR3 runs to 18 residues. The CDR3 DNA reads as TGTGCCAGCAGTTTTGTCCCCATGGAATCGACTAGCCGTAATGAGCAGTTCTTC. This codes for CASSFVPMESTSRNEQFF. The full variable domain, completed using reference TRBV28 and TRBJ2-1, is DVKVTQSSRYLVKRTGEKVFLECVQDMDHENMFWYRQDPGLGLRLIYFSYDVKMKEKGDIPEGYSVSREKKERFSLILESASTNQTSMYLCASSFVPMESTSRNEQFFGPGTRLTVL.

The J gene is TRBJ2-2, the V gene TRBV7-9; D gene ambiguous. CDR1 and CDR2 from the germline V gene are SEHNR and FQNEAQ (reference sequence). Deletions cut 2 bases from V and 2 bases from J, with 12 bases between. The length of the CDR3 is 16 residues. CDR3 amino acids: CASSLPENRNTGELFF. For the CDR3, the DNA is TGTGCCAGCAGCTTACCCGAAAACAGAAACACCGGGGAGCTGTTTTTT.